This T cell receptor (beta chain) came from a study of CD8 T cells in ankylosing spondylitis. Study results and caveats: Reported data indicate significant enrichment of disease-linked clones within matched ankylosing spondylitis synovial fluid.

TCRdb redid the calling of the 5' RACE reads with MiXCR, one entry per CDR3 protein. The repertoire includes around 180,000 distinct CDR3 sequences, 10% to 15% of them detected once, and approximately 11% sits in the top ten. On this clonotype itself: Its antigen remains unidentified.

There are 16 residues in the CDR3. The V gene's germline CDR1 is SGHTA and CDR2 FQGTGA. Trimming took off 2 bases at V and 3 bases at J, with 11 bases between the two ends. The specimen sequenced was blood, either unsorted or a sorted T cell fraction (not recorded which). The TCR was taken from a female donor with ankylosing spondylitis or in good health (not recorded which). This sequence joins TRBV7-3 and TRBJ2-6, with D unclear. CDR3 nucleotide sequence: TGTGCCAGCAGCTTAGGTGGGATAGATGGGGCCAACGTCCTGACTTTC. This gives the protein CASSLGGIDGANVLTF.